The 24 T cell receptor beta chains presented below share a single source sample, sequenced in a study of blood T cell repertoires in COVID-19. The table came from immunoSEQ multiplex PCR; TCRdb's copy has only in-frame clones and leaves some out. The sample includes a few hundred thousand clones, approximately 90% of them seen just once. Sequencing input: PBMCs or T cells enriched from blood (not recorded which). Receptor source: a woman aged 18 to 35 who had recovered from COVID-19.

The V call is TRBV5-1, the J call TRBJ2-3; D is unresolved. The germline CDR1 and CDR2 sequences are SGHRS and YFSETQ. This CDR3 contains 14 residues. V was pared by 6 bases and J by 2 bases, with 13 bases between. CDR3 nucleotides: TGCGCCAGCACCCCGTCGCGCGACACAGATACGCAGTATTTT. It specifies CASTPSRDTDTQYF.

This sequence joins TRBV6-5 and TRBJ1-2; D is ambiguous. Between the trimmed V and J ends, which lost 8 bases and 8 bases, there was a span of 21 bases. CDR3 size: 14 residues. Germline CDR1 MNHEY, CDR2 SVGAGI. The CDR3 bases are TGTGCCAGCGGCGGCTGGTCTGTTATCAGCGGCTACACCTTC. Residues: CASGGWSVISGYTF.

The V gene is TRBV18, the J gene TRBJ2-7, with D perhaps TRBD2 (5 bases). This CDR3 region has 14 residues. V gave up 2 bases and J gave up 1 base, with 9 bases separating them. Germline V gives CDR1 KGHSH, CDR2 LQKENI. This CDR3 reads CASSPSEASYEQYF. In nucleotides, the CDR3 is TGTGCCAGCTCACCATCGGAGGCGTCCTACGAGCAGTACTTC.

This chain uses TRBV28 with TRBJ1-2; D gene uncertain. The CDR3 loop spans 13 amino acids. Germline V gives CDR1 MDHEN, CDR2 SYDVKM. V lost 3 bases to trimming and J lost 7 bases, with 12 bases between them. The CDR3 nucleotides read TGTGCCAGCAGTTTGGGCGGGGTTGGTGGCTACACCTTC. Its translation is CASSLGGVGGYTF.

J is TRBJ2-1 and V is TRBV15, with a tentative D call TRBD1 (6 bases). V lost 2 bases, J lost 8 bases, and 19 bases lay in between. There are 16 residues in the CDR3. CDR1 is LNHNV, CDR2 YYDKDF, per germline (reference sequence). This CDR3 reads CATSRTYQGPKDEQFF. The DNA of the CDR3 is TGTGCCACCAGCAGAACGTACCAGGGGCCAAAGGATGAGCAGTTCTTC.

The gene calls are TRBV19 and TRBJ1-6, with D unresolved. This CDR3 spans 13 amino acids. V dropped 5 bases and J dropped 10 bases, with 12 bases sitting between them. CDR1 and CDR2 (germline): LNHDA, SQIVND (reference sequence). The CDR3 region is CASSDRGESPLHF. The DNA of the CDR3 is TGTGCCAGTAGTGACCGGGGTGAATCACCCCTCCACTTT.

The chain couples TRBV29-1 to TRBJ2-5, with 12 positions matching TRBD2. With 7 bases clipped from V and 2 bases from J, the junction kept 5 bases outside the gene matches. The CDR3 contains 14 residues. Germline-derived CDR1 and CDR2 are SQVTM and ANQGSEA. CDR3 amino acids: CSAWTSGVQETQYF. The CDR3 DNA follows: TGCAGCGCGTGGACTAGCGGGGTGCAAGAGACCCAGTACTTC.

The chain employs TRBV6-5 and TRBJ1-2; 8 bases are shared with TRBD1. Trimming cost V 6 bases and J 9 bases; bases outside gene matches: 6. The length of the CDR3 is 12 residues. The germline gives CDR1 MNHEY, CDR2 SVGAGI. DNA of the CDR3: TGTGCCAGCAGGGGGACAGGCAGAAGCTACACCTTC. As protein: CASRGTGRSYTF.

The CDR3 loop reads CASSTQDRGTEAFF. In nucleotides, the CDR3 is TGTGCCAGCAGCACTCAGGACAGGGGAACTGAAGCTTTCTTT. The rearrangement joins TRBV9 to TRBJ1-1, with TRBD1 identical over 9 bases. Per the germline V gene, CDR1 is SGDLS and CDR2 is YYNGEE. CDR3 length equals 14 residues. The junction had 6 bases not matched to a gene; V was cut back by 4 bases and J by 5 bases.

V is TRBV7-6 and J is TRBJ1-5; D not certain. Trimming removed 1 base from V and 4 bases from J, with 5 bases in between. Germline V gives CDR1 SGHVS, CDR2 FNYEAQ. The CDR3 spans 13 residues. For the CDR3, the DNA is TGTGCCAGCAGCTTAGACGGGAATCAGCCCCAGCATTTT. This encodes CASSLDGNQPQHF. Looking up the rest from reference TRBV7-6 and TRBJ1-5 gives the full variable domain: GAGVSQSPRYKVTKRGQDVALRCDPISGHVSLYWYRQALGQGPEFLTYFNYEAQQDKSGLPNDRFSAERPEGSISTLTIQRTEQRDSAMYRCASSLDGNQPQHFGDGTRLSIL.

V is TRBV19 and J is TRBJ1-5; TRBD1 matches at 7 bases. Germline V lookup: CDR1 LNHDA, CDR2 SQIVND (reference sequence). V gave up 7 bases and J gave up 0 bases; unmatched junction bases: 12. This CDR3 has 17 amino acids. CDR3 protein: CASTGEGQLYSNQPQHF. The CDR3 coding sequence is TGTGCCAGTACCGGAGAGGGACAGTTATATAGCAATCAGCCCCAGCATTTT.

The V gene is TRBV4-3, the J gene TRBJ1-5; 7 bases agree with TRBD1. CDR3 length: 16 amino acids. The V segment lost 0 bases and the J segment 5 bases; nucleotides outside the gene matches: 7. CDR1 is LGHNA, CDR2 YSLEER, per germline. The CDR3 is CASSQDLVTGYQPQHF. The CDR3 nucleotides read TGCGCCAGCAGCCAAGATCTCGTGACAGGGTATCAGCCCCAGCATTTT.

The genes are TRBV4-3 and TRBJ2-1; 9 bases fit TRBD2. This CDR3 spans 16 amino acids. Trimming took 2 bases from V and 4 from J; bases not matched to a gene: 6. Germline V CDR1 and CDR2: LGHNA, YSLEER. This CDR3 is CASSQHSGGVYNEQFF. CDR3 nucleotides: TGCGCCAGCAGCCAACATAGCGGGGGAGTTTACAATGAGCAGTTCTTC.

This chain connects TRBV30 to TRBJ1-1, with a weak D call TRBD1 (6 bases). The germline CDR1 and CDR2 sequences are GTSNPN and SVGIG (reference sequence). The germline V and J ends were trimmed by 8 bases and 1 base, with 11 bases remaining between them. This CDR3 has 12 residues. The CDR3 spells CAGKDRNTEAFF. CDR3 bases: TGTGCCGGAAAGGACAGGAACACTGAAGCTTTCTTT.

The chain links TRBV5-4 to TRBJ2-2; 7 bases fit TRBD1. Germline CDR1 is SGHNT and CDR2 is YYREEE (reference sequence). This CDR3 comprises 15 residues. J lost 3 bases, V lost 3 bases, and 5 bases had no gene match. CDR3 nucleotides: TGTGCCAGCAGCTCAGACAGGGAATACACCGGGGAGCTGTTTTTT. The encoded protein is CASSSDREYTGELFF.

This clone was seen only once. This sequence joins TRBV3-1 (or the pseudogene TRBV3-2) and TRBJ2-7; D is unclear. Germline-derived CDR1 and CDR2 are LGHDT and YNNKEL (reference sequence). The CDR3 consists of 14 residues. V was shortened by 3 bases and J by 6 bases, with 15 bases between the two germline ends. The CDR3 is CASSHERRPAEQYF. In DNA form, the CDR3 reads TGTGCCAGCAGCCATGAGAGGCGGCCCGCCGAGCAGTACTTC.

The rearrangement links TRBV12-3 or TRBV12-4 to TRBJ1-5; TRBD1 matches at 9 bases. J was trimmed by 5 bases and V by 6 bases; bases with no gene match: 2. The CDR3 is 13 residues long. CDR3: CASRGQGDQPQHF. The CDR3 DNA follows: TGTGCCAGCAGGGGACAGGGAGATCAGCCCCAGCATTTT.

The J gene is TRBJ1-1, the V gene TRBV29-1, with a possible D match to TRBD1 (5 bases). V lost 2 bases and J lost 1, with 14 bases in between. Germline V gene sequence: CDR1 SQVTM, CDR2 ANQGSEA. This CDR3 contains 15 residues. CDR3 sequence (DNA): TGCAGCGTTGAACGGCAGGGCAACACGAACACTGAAGCTTTCTTT. It encodes CSVERQGNTNTEAFF.

This chain links TRBV3-1 (or the pseudogene TRBV3-2) with TRBJ2-3; TRBD2 aligns across 15 bases. Germline CDR1 and CDR2: LGHDT and YNNKEL (reference sequence). With 0 bases clipped from V and 7 bases from J, the junction kept 2 bases outside the gene matches. This CDR3 has 16 amino acids. The CDR3 DNA is TGTGCCAGCAGCCAAGACGGACTAGCGGGGGGGCATACGCAGTATTTT. This translates into CASSQDGLAGGHTQYF.

The chain couples TRBV20-1 to TRBJ1-4, with a tentative D call TRBD1 (5 bases). This CDR3 has 13 residues. Between the trimmed V and J ends, which lost 3 bases and 4 bases, there was a span of 9 bases. Looked up from germline, CDR1 is DFQATT and CDR2 is SNEGSKA (reference sequence). The CDR3 DNA is TGCAGTGCTAGTCCAGGGAATAATGAAAAACTGTTTTTT. Amino acid sequence: CSASPGNNEKLFF.

This chain connects TRBV25-1 to TRBJ1-2; D perhaps matches TRBD1 (5 bases). The V gene lost 2 bases and the J gene lost 8 bases, with 12 bases spanning the gap. The length of the CDR3 is 13 residues. CDR1 is MGHDK, CDR2 SYGVNS, per germline. The CDR3, as DNA: TGTGCCAGCAGTGAACTCCCGGGGGTCGGCTACACCTTC. This sequence encodes CASSELPGVGYTF.

The rearrangement joins TRBV25-1 to TRBJ2-7; 7 positions match TRBD1. Trimming removed 1 base from V and 1 base from J; junction bases left unmatched: 1. Germline CDR1 and CDR2: MGHDK and SYGVNS. The CDR3 totals 14 residues. Here the CDR3 reads CASSEWGQSYEQYF. The CDR3, as DNA: TGTGCCAGCAGTGAATGGGGACAGTCCTACGAGCAGTACTTC.

The rearrangement uses TRBV19 and TRBJ2-7; TRBD1 is a possible D gene (5 bases). V dropped 9 bases and J dropped 4 bases, with 10 bases sitting between them. The CDR3 has 11 amino acids. Germline V gene data show CDR1 as LNHDA and CDR2 as SQIVND (reference sequence). CDR3 in amino acids: CARGKGYEQYF. The CDR3 DNA sequence: TGTGCCAGGGGTAAGGGGTACGAGCAGTACTTC.

The CDR3 coding sequence is TGTGCCAGCAGTCCCTCCCCAGGGGACATTCAGTACTTC. Amino acids: CASSPSPGDIQYF. The chain carries TRBV6-5 and TRBJ2-4, with D tentatively TRBD1 (6 bases). The CDR3 is made up of 13 amino acids. V lost 5 bases, J lost 8 bases, and 13 bases lay in between. Germline assignment: CDR1 MNHEY and CDR2 SVGAGI.